This record looks at one T cell receptor beta chain sequence and its context. The data originate from a study of control samples from healthy donors and cancer patients. Profiled with immunoSEQ multiplex PCR; TCRdb holds only in-frame clones, not every one. The repertoire consists of roughly 450,000 clones, with around 90% occurring once and the leading ten covering around 6.4%. The CDR3 has 15 amino acids. V was trimmed by 0 bases and J by 5 bases, leaving 10 bases between them. CDR1 and CDR2 (germline): LGHNA, YNFKEQ. Sequenced sample: PBMCs. This TCR came from a man aged 40-49 years with head and neck cancer. This chain joins TRBV4-2 and TRBJ2-2; D may be TRBD2 (5 bases). The CDR3 nucleotides are TGTGCCAGCAGCCAAGACACTAGTTGGACCGGGGAGCTGTTTTTT. This translates into CASSQDTSWTGELFF.